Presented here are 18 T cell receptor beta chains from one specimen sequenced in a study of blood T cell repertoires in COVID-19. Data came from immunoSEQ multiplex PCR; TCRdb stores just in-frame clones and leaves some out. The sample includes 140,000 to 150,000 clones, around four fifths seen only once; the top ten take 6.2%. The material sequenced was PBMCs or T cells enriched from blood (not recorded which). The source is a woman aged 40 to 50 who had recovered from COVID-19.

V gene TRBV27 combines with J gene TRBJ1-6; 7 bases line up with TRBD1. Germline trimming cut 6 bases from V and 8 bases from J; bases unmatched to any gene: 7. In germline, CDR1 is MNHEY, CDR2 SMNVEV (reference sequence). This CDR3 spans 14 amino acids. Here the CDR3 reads CASSIGTADSPLHF. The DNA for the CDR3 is TGTGCCAGCAGCATCGGGACAGCCGATTCACCCCTCCACTTT.

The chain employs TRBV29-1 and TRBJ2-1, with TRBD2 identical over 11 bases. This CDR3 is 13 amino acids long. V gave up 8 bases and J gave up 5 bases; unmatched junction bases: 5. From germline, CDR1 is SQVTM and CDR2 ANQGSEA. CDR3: CSQTSGDHNEQFF. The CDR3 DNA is TGCAGCCAGACTAGCGGGGATCACAATGAGCAGTTCTTC.

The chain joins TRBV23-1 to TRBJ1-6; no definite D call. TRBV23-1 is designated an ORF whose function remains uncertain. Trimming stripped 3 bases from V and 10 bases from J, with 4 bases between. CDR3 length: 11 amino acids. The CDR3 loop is CASSHGSPLHF. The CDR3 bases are TGCGCCAGCAGTCATGGCTCACCCCTCCACTTT.

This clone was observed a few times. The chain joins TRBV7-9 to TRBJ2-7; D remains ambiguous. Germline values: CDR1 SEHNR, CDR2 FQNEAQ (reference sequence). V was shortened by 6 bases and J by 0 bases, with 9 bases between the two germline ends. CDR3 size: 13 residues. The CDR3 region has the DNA TGTGCCAGCAGACCCACAGACTCCTACGAGCAGTACTTC. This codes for CASRPTDSYEQYF. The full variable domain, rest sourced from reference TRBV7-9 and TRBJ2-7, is DTGVSQNPRHKITKRGQNVTFRCDPISEHNRLYWYRQTLGQGPEFLTYFQNEAQLEKSRLLSDRFSAERPKGSFSTLEIQRTEQGDSAMYLCASRPTDSYEQYFGPGTRLTVT.

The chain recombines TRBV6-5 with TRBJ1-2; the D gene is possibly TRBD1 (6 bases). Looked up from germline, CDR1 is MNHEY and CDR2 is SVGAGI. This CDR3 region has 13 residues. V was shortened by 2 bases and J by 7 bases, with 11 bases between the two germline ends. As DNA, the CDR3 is TGTGCCAGCAGTTACGGCCGGGGGGCTGGCTACACCTTC. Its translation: CASSYGRGAGYTF.

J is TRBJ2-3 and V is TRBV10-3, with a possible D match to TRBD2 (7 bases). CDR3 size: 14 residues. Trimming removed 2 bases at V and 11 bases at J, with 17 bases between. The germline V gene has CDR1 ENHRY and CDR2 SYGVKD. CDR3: CAISEGTQGGGQYF. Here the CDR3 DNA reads TGTGCCATCAGTGAGGGGACCCAAGGGGGGGGGCAGTATTTT.

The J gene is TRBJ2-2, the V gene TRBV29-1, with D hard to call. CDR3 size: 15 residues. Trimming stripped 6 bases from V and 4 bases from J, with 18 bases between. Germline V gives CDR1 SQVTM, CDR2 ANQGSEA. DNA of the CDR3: TGCAGCGTGAACTCTGGTGTGGCTAGCACCGGGGAGCTGTTTTTT. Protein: CSVNSGVASTGELFF.

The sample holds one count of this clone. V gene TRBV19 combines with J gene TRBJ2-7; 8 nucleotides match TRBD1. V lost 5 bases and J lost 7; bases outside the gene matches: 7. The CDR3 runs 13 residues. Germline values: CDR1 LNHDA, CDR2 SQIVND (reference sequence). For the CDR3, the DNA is TGTGCCAGTAGTTTTCAGGGGGCGCATGAGCAGTACTTC. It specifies CASSFQGAHEQYF.

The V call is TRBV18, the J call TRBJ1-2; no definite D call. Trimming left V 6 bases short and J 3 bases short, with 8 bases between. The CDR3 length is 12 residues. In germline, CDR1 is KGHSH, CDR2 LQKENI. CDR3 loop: CASSARDYGYTF. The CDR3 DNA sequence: TGTGCCAGCTCCGCGAGAGACTATGGCTACACCTTC. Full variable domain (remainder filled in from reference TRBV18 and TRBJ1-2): NAGVMQNPRHLVRRRGQEARLRCSPMKGHSHVYWYRQLPEEGLKFMVYLQKENIIDESGMPKERFSAEFPKEGPSILRIQQVVRGDSAAYFCASSARDYGYTFGSGTRLTVV.

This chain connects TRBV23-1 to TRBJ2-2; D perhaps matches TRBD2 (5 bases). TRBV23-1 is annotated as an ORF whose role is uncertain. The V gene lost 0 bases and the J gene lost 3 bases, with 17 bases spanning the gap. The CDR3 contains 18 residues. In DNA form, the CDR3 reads TGCGCCAGCAGTCAATCCGGACCCTGGGGAGCTGACACCGGGGAGCTGTTTTTT. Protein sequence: CASSQSGPWGADTGELFF.

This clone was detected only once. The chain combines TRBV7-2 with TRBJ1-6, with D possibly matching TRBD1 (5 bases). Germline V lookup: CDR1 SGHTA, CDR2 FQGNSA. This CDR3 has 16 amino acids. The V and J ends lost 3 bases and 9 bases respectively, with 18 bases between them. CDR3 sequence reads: CASSFQAGFLISPLHF. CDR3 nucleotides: TGTGCCAGCAGCTTCCAGGCAGGGTTCTTAATTTCACCCCTCCACTTT. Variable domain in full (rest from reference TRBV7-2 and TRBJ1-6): GAGVSQSPSNKVTEKGKDVELRCDPISGHTALYWYRQSLGQGLEFLIYFQGNSAPDKSGLPSDRFSAERTGGSVSTLTIQRTQQEDSAVYLCASSFQAGFLISPLHFGNGTRLTVT.

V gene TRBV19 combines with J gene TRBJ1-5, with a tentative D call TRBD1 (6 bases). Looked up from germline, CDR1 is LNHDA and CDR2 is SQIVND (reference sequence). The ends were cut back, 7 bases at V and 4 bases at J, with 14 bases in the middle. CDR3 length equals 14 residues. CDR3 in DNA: TGTGCCAGTAACGTAGGGACAACAAATCAGCCCCAGCATTTT. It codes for CASNVGTTNQPQHF.

CDR3 sequence: CASSQDFDNEQFF. In DNA, the CDR3 is TGTGCCAGCAGCCAAGATTTCGACAATGAGCAGTTCTTC. This chain joins TRBV3-1 (or the pseudogene TRBV3-2) and TRBJ2-1; D unclear. This CDR3 is built from 13 residues. The V end lost 0 bases, the J end lost 5 bases, and 5 bases lay between the germline ends. In germline, CDR1 is LGHDT, CDR2 YNNKEL (reference sequence).

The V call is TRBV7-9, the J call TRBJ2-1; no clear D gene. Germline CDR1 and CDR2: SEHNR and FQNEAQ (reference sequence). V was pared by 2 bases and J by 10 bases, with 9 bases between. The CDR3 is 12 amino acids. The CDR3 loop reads CASSLFSTEQFF. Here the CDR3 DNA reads TGTGCCAGCAGCTTATTTAGTACCGAGCAGTTCTTC.

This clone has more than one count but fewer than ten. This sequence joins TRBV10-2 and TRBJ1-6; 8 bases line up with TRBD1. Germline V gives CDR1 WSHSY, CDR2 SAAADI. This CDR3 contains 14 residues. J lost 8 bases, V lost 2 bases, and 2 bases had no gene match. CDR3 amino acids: CASSEPGGDSPLHF. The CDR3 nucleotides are TGCGCCAGCAGTGAGCCAGGGGGCGATTCACCCCTCCACTTT.

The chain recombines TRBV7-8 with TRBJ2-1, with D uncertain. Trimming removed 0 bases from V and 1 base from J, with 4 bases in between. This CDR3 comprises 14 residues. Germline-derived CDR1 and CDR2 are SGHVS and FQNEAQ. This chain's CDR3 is CASSLASSYNEQFF. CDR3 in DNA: TGTGCCAGCAGCTTAGCGTCTTCCTACAATGAGCAGTTCTTC.

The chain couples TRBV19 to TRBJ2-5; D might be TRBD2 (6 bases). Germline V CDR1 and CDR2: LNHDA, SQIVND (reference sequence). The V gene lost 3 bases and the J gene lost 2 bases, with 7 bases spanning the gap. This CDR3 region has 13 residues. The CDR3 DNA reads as TGTGCCAGTAGTATGGGAGGTCAAGAGACCCAGTACTTC. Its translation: CASSMGGQETQYF.

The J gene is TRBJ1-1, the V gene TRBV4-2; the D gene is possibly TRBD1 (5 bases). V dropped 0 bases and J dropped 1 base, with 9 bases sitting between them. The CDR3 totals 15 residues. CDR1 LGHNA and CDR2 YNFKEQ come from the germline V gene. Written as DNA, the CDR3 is TGTGCCAGCAGCCAAGAGTGGACAAGGAACACTGAAGCTTTCTTT. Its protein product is CASSQEWTRNTEAFF.